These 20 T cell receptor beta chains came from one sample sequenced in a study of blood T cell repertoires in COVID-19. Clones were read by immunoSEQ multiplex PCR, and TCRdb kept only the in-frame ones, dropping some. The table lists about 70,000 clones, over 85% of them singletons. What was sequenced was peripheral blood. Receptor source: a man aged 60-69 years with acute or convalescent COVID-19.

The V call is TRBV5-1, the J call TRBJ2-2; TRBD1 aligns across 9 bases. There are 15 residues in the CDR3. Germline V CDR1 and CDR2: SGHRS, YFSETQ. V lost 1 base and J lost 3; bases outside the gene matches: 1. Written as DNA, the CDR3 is TGCGCCAGCAGCTTGACAGGGGGCGACACCGGGGAGCTGTTTTTT. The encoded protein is CASSLTGGDTGELFF.

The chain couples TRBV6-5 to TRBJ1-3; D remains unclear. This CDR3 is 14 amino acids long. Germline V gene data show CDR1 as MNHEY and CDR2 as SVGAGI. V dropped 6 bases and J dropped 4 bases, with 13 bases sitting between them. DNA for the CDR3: TGTGCCAGCAGCTCACGAGGGTTGGGAAACACCATATATTTT. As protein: CASSSRGLGNTIYF.

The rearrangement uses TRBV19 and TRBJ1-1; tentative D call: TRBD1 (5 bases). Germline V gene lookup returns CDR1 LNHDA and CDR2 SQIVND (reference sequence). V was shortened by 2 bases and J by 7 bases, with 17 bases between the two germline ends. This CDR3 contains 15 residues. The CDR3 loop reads CASSIRSRDGGEAFF. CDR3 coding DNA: TGTGCCAGTAGTATAAGAAGTAGAGACGGGGGTGAAGCTTTCTTT. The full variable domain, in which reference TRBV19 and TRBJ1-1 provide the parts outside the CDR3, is DGGITQSPKYLFRKEGQNVTLSCEQNLNHDAMYWYRQDPGQGLRLIYYSQIVNDFQKGDIAEGYSVSREKKESFPLTVTSAQKNPTAFYLCASSIRSRDGGEAFFGQGTRLTVV.

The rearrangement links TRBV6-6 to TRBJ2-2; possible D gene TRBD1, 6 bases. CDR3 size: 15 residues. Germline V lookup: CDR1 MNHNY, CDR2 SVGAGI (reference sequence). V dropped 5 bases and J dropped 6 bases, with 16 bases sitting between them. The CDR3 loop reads CASSRTGTGAGELFF. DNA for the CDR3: TGTGCCAGCAGTCGTACAGGGACCGGGGCCGGGGAGCTGTTTTTT.

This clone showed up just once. CDR3 coding DNA: TGTGCCAGCAGCCCCGGGACATTGACTAGCACAGATACGCAGTATTTT. Translation gives CASSPGTLTSTDTQYF. J is TRBJ2-3 and V is TRBV27; tentatively, D is TRBD1 (6 bases). Trimming shortened V by 6 bases and J by 0 bases, and 16 bases separated the two germline ends. Germline assignment: CDR1 MNHEY and CDR2 SMNVEV (reference sequence). This CDR3 is 16 amino acids long.

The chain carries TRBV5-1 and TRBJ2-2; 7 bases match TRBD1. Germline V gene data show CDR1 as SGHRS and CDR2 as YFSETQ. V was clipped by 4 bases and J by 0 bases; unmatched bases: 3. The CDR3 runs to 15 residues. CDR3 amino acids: CASSPGQTNTGELFF. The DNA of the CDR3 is TGCGCCAGCAGCCCGGGACAGACGAACACCGGGGAGCTGTTTTTT.

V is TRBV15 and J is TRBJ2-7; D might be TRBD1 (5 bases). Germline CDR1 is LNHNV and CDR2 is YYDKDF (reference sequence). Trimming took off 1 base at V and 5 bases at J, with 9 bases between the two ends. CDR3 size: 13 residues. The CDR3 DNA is TGTGCCACCAGCAGAGCCGACAGCCACGAGCAGTACTTC. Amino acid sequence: CATSRADSHEQYF.

CDR3 bases: TGCGCCAGCAGCTTGGCCAGGACAGGCCGGGAGAACACTGAAGCTTTCTTT. Protein sequence: CASSLARTGRENTEAFF. This sequence joins TRBV5-1 and TRBJ1-1; 7 bases agree with TRBD1. The length of the CDR3 is 17 residues. Trimming cost V 0 bases and J 1 base; bases outside gene matches: 9. Per the germline V gene, CDR1 is SGHRS and CDR2 is YFSETQ.

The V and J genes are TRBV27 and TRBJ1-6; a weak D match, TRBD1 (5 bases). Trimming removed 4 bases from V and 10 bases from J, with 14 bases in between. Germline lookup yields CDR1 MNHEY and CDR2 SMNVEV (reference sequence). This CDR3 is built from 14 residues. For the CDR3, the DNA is TGTGCCAGCAGTTACGACCGGGAGGGGTCACCCCTCCACTTT. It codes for CASSYDREGSPLHF.

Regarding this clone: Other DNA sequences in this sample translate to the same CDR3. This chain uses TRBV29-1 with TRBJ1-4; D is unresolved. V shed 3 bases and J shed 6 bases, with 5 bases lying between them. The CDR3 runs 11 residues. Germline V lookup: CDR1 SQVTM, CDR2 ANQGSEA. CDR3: CSVERDEKLFF. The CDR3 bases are TGCAGCGTTGAGAGAGATGAAAAACTGTTTTTT.

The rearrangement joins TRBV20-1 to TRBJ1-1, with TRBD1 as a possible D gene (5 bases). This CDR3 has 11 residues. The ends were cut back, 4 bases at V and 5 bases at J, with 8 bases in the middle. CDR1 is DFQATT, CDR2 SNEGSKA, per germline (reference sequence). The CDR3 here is CSATGQTEAFF. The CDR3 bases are TGCAGTGCTACAGGGCAAACTGAAGCTTTCTTT.

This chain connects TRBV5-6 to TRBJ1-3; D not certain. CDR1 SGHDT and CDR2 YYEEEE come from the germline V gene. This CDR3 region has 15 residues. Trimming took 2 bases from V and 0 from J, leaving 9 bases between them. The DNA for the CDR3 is TGTGCCAGCAGCTTCATTTCCGGCTCTGGAAACACCATATATTTT. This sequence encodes CASSFISGSGNTIYF.

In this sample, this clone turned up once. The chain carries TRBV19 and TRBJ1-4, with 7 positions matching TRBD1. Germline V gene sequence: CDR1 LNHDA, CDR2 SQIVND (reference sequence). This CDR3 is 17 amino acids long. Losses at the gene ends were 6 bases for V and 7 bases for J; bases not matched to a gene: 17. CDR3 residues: CASSPLVGPGGSEKLFF. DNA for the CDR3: TGTGCCAGTAGCCCGCTGGTCGGCCCAGGGGGGAGTGAAAAACTGTTTTTT. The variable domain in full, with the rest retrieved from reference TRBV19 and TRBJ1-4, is DGGITQSPKYLFRKEGQNVTLSCEQNLNHDAMYWYRQDPGQGLRLIYYSQIVNDFQKGDIAEGYSVSREKKESFPLTVTSAQKNPTAFYLCASSPLVGPGGSEKLFFGSGTQLSVL.

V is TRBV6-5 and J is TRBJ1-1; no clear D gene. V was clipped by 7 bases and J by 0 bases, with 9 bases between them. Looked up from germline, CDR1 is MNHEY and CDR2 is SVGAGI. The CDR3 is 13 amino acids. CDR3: CASTSSLNTEAFF. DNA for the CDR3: TGTGCCAGCACCAGTTCTCTGAACACTGAAGCTTTCTTT.

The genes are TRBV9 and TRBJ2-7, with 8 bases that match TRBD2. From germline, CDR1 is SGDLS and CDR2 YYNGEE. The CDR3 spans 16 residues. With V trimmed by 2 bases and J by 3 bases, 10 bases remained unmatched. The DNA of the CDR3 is TGTGCCAGCAGCGTCGCCCCTACTAGCGGCTACTACGAGCAGTACTTC. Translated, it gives CASSVAPTSGYYEQYF.

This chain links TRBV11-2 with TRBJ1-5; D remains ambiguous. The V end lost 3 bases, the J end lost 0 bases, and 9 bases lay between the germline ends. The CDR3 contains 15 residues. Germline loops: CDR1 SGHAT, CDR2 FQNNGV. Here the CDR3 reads CASSLGTTSNQPQHF. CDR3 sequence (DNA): TGTGCCAGCAGCTTGGGCACGACTAGCAATCAGCCCCAGCATTTT.

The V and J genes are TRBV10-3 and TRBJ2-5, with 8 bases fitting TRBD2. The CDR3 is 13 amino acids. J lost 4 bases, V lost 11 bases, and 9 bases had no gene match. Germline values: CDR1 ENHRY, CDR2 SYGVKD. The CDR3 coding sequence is TGTGCCGCCCGGGGGGGTTCCCCAGAGACCCAGTACTTC. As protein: CAARGGSPETQYF.

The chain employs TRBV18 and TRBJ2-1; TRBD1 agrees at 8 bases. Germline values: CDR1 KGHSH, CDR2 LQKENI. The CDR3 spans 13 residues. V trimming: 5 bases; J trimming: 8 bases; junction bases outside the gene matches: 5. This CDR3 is CASSKDRDYEQFF. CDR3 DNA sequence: TGTGCCAGCTCAAAGGACAGGGACTATGAGCAGTTCTTC.

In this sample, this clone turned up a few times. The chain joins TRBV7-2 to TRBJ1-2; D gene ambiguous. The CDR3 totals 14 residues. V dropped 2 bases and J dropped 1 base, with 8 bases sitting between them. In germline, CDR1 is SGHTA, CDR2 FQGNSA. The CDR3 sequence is CASSLSGVNYGYTF. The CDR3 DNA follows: TGTGCCAGCAGCTTATCCGGGGTTAACTATGGCTACACCTTC. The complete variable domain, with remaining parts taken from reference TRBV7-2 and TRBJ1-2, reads GAGVSQSPSNKVTEKGKDVELRCDPISGHTALYWYRQSLGQGLEFLIYFQGNSAPDKSGLPSDRFSAERTGGSVSTLTIQRTQQEDSAVYLCASSLSGVNYGYTFGSGTRLTVV.

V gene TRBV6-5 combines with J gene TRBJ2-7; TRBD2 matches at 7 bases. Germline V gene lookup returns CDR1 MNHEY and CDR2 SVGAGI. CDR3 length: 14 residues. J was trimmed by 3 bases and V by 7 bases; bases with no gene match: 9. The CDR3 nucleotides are TGTGCCAGCACCCACGGGACTACGTACTACGAGCAGTACTTC. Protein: CASTHGTTYYEQYF.